This passage covers 31 T cell receptor beta chains from one sample sequenced in a study of cytomegalovirus exposure and HLA in healthy donors. PCR involved 60 Vbeta and 13 Jbeta primers. Assay used: immunoSEQ multiplex PCR; TCRdb lists only in-frame clones, some missing. Of about 150,000 clones in the sample, more than 70% are singletons; the top ten hold 5.6%. Sequencing used PBMCs. These receptor sequences come from a woman aged 40 to 49 in good health and CMV-seropositive.

The V gene is TRBV6-1, the J gene TRBJ1-5; unclear D gene. The V end lost 5 bases, the J end lost 4 bases, and 15 bases lay between the germline ends. The CDR3 is made up of 15 amino acids. Germline assignment: CDR1 MNHNS and CDR2 SASEGT. This chain's CDR3 is CASSPPGGQNQPQHF. The CDR3, as DNA: TGTGCCAGCAGTCCGCCAGGTGGCCAAAATCAGCCCCAGCATTTT.

The rearrangement links TRBV29-1 to TRBJ2-7; D gene unclear. Trimming took 5 bases from V and 5 from J, leaving 10 bases between them. CDR1 is SQVTM and CDR2 is ANQGSEA in the germline V gene. The CDR3 totals 11 residues. CDR3 loop: CSVTSFDEQYF. DNA for the CDR3: TGCAGCGTTACTTCCTTCGACGAGCAGTACTTC.

This sequence joins TRBV19 and TRBJ1-1; weak D call: TRBD1 (5 bases). Germline CDR1 and CDR2: LNHDA and SQIVND (reference sequence). Between the trimmed V and J ends, which lost 5 bases and 0 bases, there was a span of 10 bases. The CDR3 loop spans 14 amino acids. The CDR3 DNA reads as TGTGCCAGTAGTGCCGACAGCCTGAACACTGAAGCTTTCTTT. Amino acid sequence: CASSADSLNTEAFF.

This clone was seen only once. DNA of the CDR3: TGTGCCTGGAGCTTGAGGGACTACGAGCAGTACTTC. Amino acids: CAWSLRDYEQYF. This rearrangement joins TRBV30 to TRBJ2-7; TRBD2 might be the D (5 bases). Between the trimmed V and J ends, which lost 3 bases and 3 bases, there was a span of 9 bases. In germline, CDR1 is GTSNPN, CDR2 SVGIG (reference sequence). This CDR3 spans 12 amino acids.

This chain links TRBV7-9 with TRBJ2-5; the D gene is possibly TRBD2 (6 bases). The V and J ends lost 6 bases and 3 bases respectively, with 11 bases between them. Germline V gene lookup returns CDR1 SEHNR and CDR2 FQNEAQ (reference sequence). The CDR3 extends over 13 amino acids. The CDR3 spells CASSLREKETQYF. DNA of the CDR3: TGTGCCAGCAGTCTCCGGGAGAAAGAGACCCAGTACTTC. Based on the CDR3 plus reference TRBV7-9 and TRBJ2-5, the full variable domain is DTGVSQNPRHKITKRGQNVTFRCDPISEHNRLYWYRQTLGQGPEFLTYFQNEAQLEKSRLLSDRFSAERPKGSFSTLEIQRTEQGDSAMYLCASSLREKETQYFGPGTRLLVL.

This chain uses TRBV11-1 with TRBJ1-2; possibly TRBD1 for D (6 bases). Trimming removed 5 bases at V and 2 bases at J, with 12 bases between. The CDR3 sequence is 14 residues long. From germline, CDR1 is SGHAT and CDR2 FQDESV (reference sequence). CDR3 bases: TGTGCCAGCAGCCCCAATACAGGGAACTATGGCTACACCTTC. Translation: CASSPNTGNYGYTF.

This chain connects TRBV27 to TRBJ1-5; the D is unclear. CDR3 size: 17 residues. Germline CDR1 reads MNHEY; CDR2 reads SMNVEV (reference sequence). The ends were cut back, 0 bases at V and 0 bases at J, with 12 bases in the middle. CDR3 sequence: CASSLSGSGYSNQPQHF. The CDR3 region has the DNA TGTGCCAGCAGTTTATCAGGGTCGGGGTATAGCAATCAGCCCCAGCATTTT.

The chain recombines TRBV27 with TRBJ2-1, with TRBD2 identical over 12 bases. The CDR3 length is 19 residues. CDR1 MNHEY and CDR2 SMNVEV come from the germline V gene (reference sequence). The trim removed 2 bases at V and 4 bases at J, leaving 12 bases unmatched. CDR3 protein: CASSLRLAGGRFDYNEQFF. CDR3 nucleotide sequence: TGTGCCAGCAGTTTAAGGCTAGCGGGAGGGCGATTTGATTACAATGAGCAGTTCTTC.

The V and J genes are TRBV7-3 and TRBJ2-3; D is unclear. The germline V gene has CDR1 SGHTA and CDR2 FQGTGA. This CDR3 has 14 residues. Trimming cost V 1 base and J 2 bases, with 7 bases left between them. The CDR3 loop reads CASSLKLHTDTQYF. CDR3 nucleotide sequence: TGTGCCAGCAGCTTAAAACTCCACACAGATACGCAGTATTTT.

The chain combines TRBV2 with TRBJ2-7; the match to TRBD1 covers 12 bases. With 8 bases clipped from V and 7 bases from J, the junction kept 9 bases outside the gene matches. Germline V gene lookup returns CDR1 SNHLY and CDR2 FYNNEI. This CDR3 region has 14 residues. The CDR3: CASSPGQGAREQYF. DNA of the CDR3: TGTGCCAGCTCCCCGGGACAGGGGGCGAGAGAGCAGTACTTC. The whole variable domain, filled in from reference TRBV2 and TRBJ2-7, reads EPEVTQTPSHQVTQMGQEVILRCVPISNHLYFYWYRQILGQKVEFLVSFYNNEISEKSEIFDDQFSVERPDGSNFTLKIRSTKLEDSAMYFCASSPGQGAREQYFGPGTRLTVT.

V usage is TRBV5-4 and J usage is TRBJ2-5; 12 nucleotides line up with TRBD2. J was trimmed by 2 bases and V by 0 bases; bases with no gene match: 8. Germline V gene sequence: CDR1 SGHNT, CDR2 YYREEE (reference sequence). The CDR3 runs to 18 residues. CDR3 nucleotides: TGTGCCAGCAGCTTGGGACTAGCGGGAGTCGGGAGGCAAGAGACCCAGTACTTC. Protein product: CASSLGLAGVGRQETQYF. The complete variable domain, with remaining parts taken from reference TRBV5-4 and TRBJ2-5, reads ETGVTQSPTHLIKTRGQQVTLRCSSQSGHNTVSWYQQALGQGPQFIFQYYREEENGRGNFPPRFSGLQFPNYSSELNVNALELDDSALYLCASSLGLAGVGRQETQYFGPGTRLLVL.

This clone has more than one count but fewer than ten. The CDR3 loop reads CASSLDIDTQYF. DNA of the CDR3: TGCGCCAGCAGCTTGGACATAGATACGCAGTATTTT. The V gene is TRBV5-1, the J gene TRBJ2-3; no firm D call. Germline V lookup: CDR1 SGHRS, CDR2 YFSETQ. V was shortened by 0 bases and J by 5 bases, with 4 bases between the two germline ends. The CDR3 covers 12 residues.

This sequence joins TRBV6-5 and TRBJ2-7, with 9 bases fitting TRBD1. Germline CDR1 reads MNHEY; CDR2 reads SVGAGI. Trimming took 6 bases from V and 3 from J; bases not matched to a gene: 12. This CDR3 has 16 amino acids. CDR3 sequence (DNA): TGTGCCAGCAGCTACGGGTCCACAGGGGGCTTCTACGAGCAGTACTTC. Residues: CASSYGSTGGFYEQYF.

This rearrangement joins TRBV7-9 to TRBJ1-1; 11 bases map to TRBD1. With V trimmed by 4 bases and J by 3 bases, 1 base remained unmatched. Germline values: CDR1 SEHNR, CDR2 FQNEAQ (reference sequence). The CDR3 is made up of 14 amino acids. CDR3 DNA: TGTGCCAGCAGCTGGACAGGGGGCTACACTGAAGCTTTCTTT. Its translation is CASSWTGGYTEAFF.

V is TRBV7-8 and J is TRBJ1-1, with unresolved D. Germline values: CDR1 SGHVS, CDR2 FQNEAQ. This CDR3 is built from 14 residues. V was trimmed by 5 bases and J by 1 base, leaving 11 bases between them. CDR3 in DNA: TGTGCCAGCAGCCTACGACACCCGAACACTGAAGCTTTCTTT. Its protein is CASSLRHPNTEAFF.

This sequence joins TRBV6-1 and TRBJ1-6; TRBD1 matches 7 bases. The CDR3 extends over 15 amino acids. J was trimmed by 9 bases and V by 3 bases; bases with no gene match: 8. CDR1 is MNHNS, CDR2 SASEGT, per germline. The CDR3 is CASSDAQGTASPLHF. The DNA of the CDR3 is TGTGCCAGCAGTGATGCACAGGGGACTGCTTCACCCCTCCACTTT.

The J gene is TRBJ2-1, the V gene TRBV18, with D possibly matching TRBD1 (5 bases). The CDR3 spans 13 residues. Germline V CDR1 and CDR2: KGHSH, LQKENI. With 3 bases removed from V and 9 bases from J, the gap between germline ends came to 12 bases. This CDR3 reads CASSPQGSREQFF. The CDR3, as DNA: TGTGCCAGCTCACCCCAGGGTTCTCGTGAGCAGTTCTTC.

This rearrangement joins TRBV6-6 to TRBJ2-2, with D tentatively TRBD1 (5 bases). V lost 6 bases to trimming and J lost 0 bases, with 8 bases between them. Per the germline V gene, CDR1 is MNHNY and CDR2 is SVGAGI (reference sequence). There are 14 residues in the CDR3. DNA for the CDR3: TGTGCCAGCAGCACAGGCCCGAACACCGGGGAGCTGTTTTTT. It yields the protein CASSTGPNTGELFF.

In its sample, this clone is medium-sized. This chain joins TRBV19 and TRBJ2-7; TRBD1 matches 9 bases. With 5 bases clipped from V and 6 bases from J, the junction kept 8 bases outside the gene matches. This CDR3 is built from 14 residues. Germline CDR1 reads LNHDA; CDR2 reads SQIVND (reference sequence). The CDR3 DNA sequence: TGTGCCAGTAGTCTGGGGGGACAGGGCCTCGAGCAGTACTTC. This gives the protein CASSLGGQGLEQYF.

The rearrangement uses TRBV9 and TRBJ2-3; 11 bases fit TRBD2. The CDR3 contains 15 residues. In germline, CDR1 is SGDLS, CDR2 YYNGEE. V was clipped by 0 bases and J by 5 bases; unmatched bases: 2. The CDR3 DNA is TGTGCCAGCAGCGTAGGAGGACTAGCGGGAGATACGCAGTATTTT. Its translation: CASSVGGLAGDTQYF.

The chain uses TRBV28 and TRBJ1-1; TRBD1 might be the D (5 bases). V gave up 4 bases and J gave up 4 bases, with 10 bases separating them. The CDR3 runs 13 residues. Germline V CDR1 and CDR2: MDHEN, SYDVKM. CDR3 loop: CASSSQVLTEAFF. CDR3 bases: TGTGCCAGCAGTTCACAGGTCCTCACTGAAGCTTTCTTT.

This clone was seen more than once but under ten times. The chain couples TRBV11-3 to TRBJ2-7; TRBD2 matches 9 bases. V shed 6 bases and J 2 bases; nucleotides not matched to a gene: 8. There are 15 residues in the CDR3. Looked up from germline, CDR1 is SGHNT and CDR2 is YENEEA. This chain's CDR3 is CASSRSSGTPYEQYF. The CDR3 nucleotides read TGTGCCAGCAGTCGCTCTAGCGGGACTCCCTACGAGCAGTACTTC.

This chain links TRBV27 with TRBJ1-2, with 7 bases identical to TRBD1. V lost 4 bases and J lost 3; bases outside the gene matches: 8. Germline CDR1 is MNHEY and CDR2 is SMNVEV (reference sequence). The CDR3 is 15 residues long. The CDR3 here is CASSSRDSRYYGYTF. The CDR3 region has the DNA TGTGCCAGCAGTTCCCGGGACAGCAGATACTATGGCTACACCTTC.

This clone was counted only a few times. V gene TRBV15 combines with J gene TRBJ1-3, with unresolved D. Germline V CDR1 and CDR2: LNHNV, YYDKDF (reference sequence). CDR3 length: 14 amino acids. Trimming cost V 5 bases and J 0 bases, with 8 bases left between them. The CDR3 reads CATSGQISGNTIYF. In DNA form, the CDR3 reads TGTGCCACCAGCGGTCAGATCTCTGGAAACACCATATATTTT.

The sample holds one count of this clone. The V and J genes are TRBV14 and TRBJ2-2, with a possible D match to TRBD1 (6 bases). V lost 4 bases to trimming and J lost 7 bases, with 10 bases between them. CDR1 is SGHDN and CDR2 is FVKESK in the germline V gene. The length of the CDR3 is 13 residues. In nucleotides, the CDR3 is TGTGCCAGCAGCCTAACAGGGTACGGGGAGCTGTTTTTT. Translation: CASSLTGYGELFF.

The rearrangement joins TRBV5-1 to TRBJ2-5; TRBD2 aligns across 8 bases. CDR3 length: 16 amino acids. Trimming took 0 bases from V and 4 from J; bases not matched to a gene: 8. Per the germline V gene, CDR1 is SGHRS and CDR2 is YFSETQ. The CDR3 spells CASSLAGGPRGETQYF. The CDR3, as DNA: TGCGCCAGCAGCTTGGCGGGAGGGCCCAGGGGAGAGACCCAGTACTTC.

The chain combines TRBV5-1 with TRBJ2-3; D is uncertain. CDR1 and CDR2 (germline): SGHRS, YFSETQ. The CDR3 is made up of 14 amino acids. V dropped 3 bases and J dropped 1 base, with 9 bases sitting between them. CDR3 in DNA: TGCGCCAGCAGCTCCAACGCGGGCACAGATACGCAGTATTTT. It yields the protein CASSSNAGTDTQYF.

The V call is TRBV5-1, the J call TRBJ2-5, with 12 nucleotides matching TRBD2. The germline gives CDR1 SGHRS, CDR2 YFSETQ. This CDR3 contains 18 residues. V trimming: 1 base; J trimming: 3 bases; junction bases outside the gene matches: 10. The CDR3 protein is CASSLSLAGGPREETQYF. DNA of the CDR3: TGCGCCAGCAGCTTGTCCCTAGCGGGAGGGCCTCGCGAAGAGACCCAGTACTTC.

The genes are TRBV6-1 and TRBJ2-7, with 11 bases identical to TRBD2. Germline V CDR1 and CDR2: MNHNS, SASEGT. With 3 bases clipped from V and 3 bases from J, the junction kept 16 bases outside the gene matches. The CDR3 covers 19 residues. The CDR3 region is CASSERQGLLAGGYYEQYF. The DNA of the CDR3 is TGTGCCAGCAGTGAGCGACAGGGGCTCCTAGCGGGAGGATACTACGAGCAGTACTTC.

This chain links TRBV28 with TRBJ2-7; 8 nucleotides match TRBD1. The CDR3 covers 14 residues. V was pared by 5 bases and J by 3 bases, with 6 bases of the junction left unmatched. Germline V gives CDR1 MDHEN, CDR2 SYDVKM. In nucleotides, the CDR3 is TGTGCCAGCAGTATTAGCACAGGGGGCTACGAGCAGTACTTC. It is translated as CASSISTGGYEQYF. The whole variable domain, remainder taken from reference TRBV28 and TRBJ2-7, is DVKVTQSSRYLVKRTGEKVFLECVQDMDHENMFWYRQDPGLGLRLIYFSYDVKMKEKGDIPEGYSVSREKKERFSLILESASTNQTSMYLCASSISTGGYEQYFGPGTRLTVT.

In nucleotides, the CDR3 is TGCGCCAGCAGCTTGGCCTTGGCGGACAGCCTCTCCTACGAGCAGTACTTC. Amino acid sequence: CASSLALADSLSYEQYF. The chain couples TRBV5-1 to TRBJ2-7; perhaps TRBD1 as D (6 bases). Germline V CDR1 and CDR2: SGHRS, YFSETQ. CDR3 length: 17 amino acids. V lost 0 bases to trimming and J lost 0 bases, with 16 bases between them.